A single sample gave rise to the 15 T cell receptor beta chains below, sequenced in a study of low-dose radiotherapy and immunotherapy resistance in tumors (dated by TCRdb to the early 2020s). Sequenced using an Illumina HiSeq 2500. To make first-strand cDNA, Superscript III was used along with a set of TRAV- and TRBV-specific primers so that both the TCRalpha and TCRbeta chains were covered. An approximately 20-cycle PCR with Phusion amplified the TCRs, pairing a constant-region primer with the adapter that was attached to the V primers. The public reads were reanalyzed by TCRdb: fastp trimming at Q25, MiXCR alignment, in-frame beta chains only. Identical CDR3 proteins give one entry, which carries the most common genes and DNA. The sample records about 60,000 distinct CDR3 sequences, about 23% of which are singletons. The top ten hold 5.5% to 6.5% of the sample. The intended sense of this specimen's time point label: before trial treatment.

The sample was PBMCs, taken before treatment. The receptor set was obtained from a male donor with prostate cancer.

In this sample, this clonotype turned up a few times. A far larger clone is one nucleotide away, so this likely arose from a read error. CDR3 in amino acids: CATSDREGNEQYF. The CDR3 DNA reads TGTGCCACCAGTGACAGAGAGGGCAATGAGCAGTACTTC. The chain combines TRBV24-1 with TRBJ2-5; D perhaps matches TRBD2 (5 bases). Looked up from germline, CDR1 is KGHDR and CDR2 is SFDVKD. Between the trimmed V and J ends, which lost 4 bases and 11 bases, there was a span of 16 bases. The CDR3 totals 13 residues.

This clonotype was counted many times. The V and J genes are TRBV13 and TRBJ1-2; D uncertain. Trimming cost V 6 bases and J 7 bases, with 24 bases left between them. The CDR3 runs to 16 residues. Germline values: CDR1 PRHDT, CDR2 FYEKMQ (reference sequence). The CDR3 reads CASSSRSAGSGRGYTF. CDR3 nucleotide sequence: TGTGCCAGCAGTTCTCGGTCGGCTGGGTCTGGTCGTGGCTACACCTTC.

This clonotype was seen repeatedly, ten times or more. The rearrangement links TRBV28 to TRBJ1-5, with TRBD1 identical over 10 bases. The germline gives CDR1 MDHEN, CDR2 SYDVKM. V gave up 5 bases and J gave up 0 bases; unmatched junction bases: 7. The CDR3 totals 17 residues. CDR3 in amino acids: CASSGTGASNSNQPQHF. CDR3 sequence (DNA): TGTGCCAGCAGTGGGACAGGGGCTTCCAATAGCAATCAGCCCCAGCATTTT.

This clonotype was counted at least ten times. V and J are TRBV7-3 and TRBJ1-1; possible D gene TRBD1, 5 bases. The CDR3 length is 14 residues. The V end was cut by 3 bases, the J end by 5 bases, with 13 bases between. CDR1 is SGHTA, CDR2 FQGTGA, per germline. CDR3 loop: CASSLEGRGTEAFF. In DNA form, the CDR3 reads TGTGCCAGCAGCTTGGAGGGGCGTGGAACTGAAGCTTTCTTT.

Note on this clonotype: At one end the junction does not follow the germline gene, possibly because of a read error. The chain combines TRBV5-3 with TRBJ2-3; 9 bases align to TRBD1. TRBV5-3 is an ORF, and what it does is uncertain. The CDR3 consists of 17 residues. CDR3 coding DNA: TGTGCCAGCAGCTTGCGGTTTGGGGGACAGGGTACAGATACGCAGTATTTT. This encodes CASSLRFGGQGTDTQYF.

This clonotype is deemed medium-sized. The chain couples TRBV6-2 or TRBV6-3 to TRBJ2-1; 13 bases match TRBD2. CDR3 length: 15 residues. J gave up 7 bases and V 5 bases, and 5 bases lay outside the gene matches. Germline-derived CDR1 and CDR2 are MNHEY and SVGEGT. CDR3 sequence reads: CASSKSTSGRNEQFF. The DNA for the CDR3 is TGTGCCAGCAGTAAATCGACTAGCGGGAGGAATGAGCAGTTCTTC.

This rearrangement joins TRBV19 to TRBJ1-5, with D tentatively TRBD1 (6 bases). This CDR3 spans 14 amino acids. CDR1 and CDR2 from the germline V gene are LNHDA and SQIVND (reference sequence). With 3 bases removed from V and 7 bases from J, the gap between germline ends came to 13 bases. The CDR3 DNA reads as TGTGCCAGTAGTATCGGACAGCTAGGCCAGCCCCAGCATTTT. The encoded protein is CASSIGQLGQPQHF.

The chain recombines TRBV10-3 with TRBJ2-5, with TRBD2 identical over 11 bases. CDR3 length: 15 amino acids. V gave up 6 bases and J gave up 2 bases; unmatched junction bases: 5. The germline V gene has CDR1 ENHRY and CDR2 SYGVKD. The CDR3 loop is CAISTTSGVQETQYF. CDR3 DNA sequence: TGTGCCATCAGCACGACTAGCGGGGTTCAAGAGACCCAGTACTTC.

This clonotype has at least ten counts. V usage is TRBV28 and J usage is TRBJ2-5, with no clear D. The V and J ends lost 5 bases and 7 bases respectively, with 11 bases between them. CDR1 MDHEN and CDR2 SYDVKM come from the germline V gene. The CDR3 contains 12 residues. CDR3 sequence: CASSDTAGTQYF. The CDR3 DNA reads as TGTGCCAGCAGTGACACCGCAGGGACCCAGTACTTC.

This chain links TRBV6-1 with TRBJ2-3; 8 bases map to TRBD2. J lost 2 bases, V lost 2 bases, and 12 bases had no gene match. CDR3 length: 18 amino acids. Germline CDR1 is MNHNS and CDR2 is SASEGT. CDR3 region: CASSEIGGTGGPTDTQYF. The CDR3 nucleotides are TGTGCCAGCAGTGAAATAGGGGGGACGGGAGGGCCCACAGATACGCAGTATTTT.

In the case of this clonotype: A far larger clone lies a single base away; this is likely a read error. This chain joins TRBV11-2 and TRBJ2-7; 12 nucleotides agree with TRBD2. The CDR3 consists of 16 residues. The germline gives CDR1 SGHAT, CDR2 FQNNGV. The J segment lost 7 bases and the V segment lost 5 bases, leaving 12 bases of the junction unmatched. CDR3 DNA sequence: TGTGCCAGCAGCCAGGGGCTAGCGGGAGGGGGGAATGAGCAGTACTTC. Protein sequence: CASSQGLAGGGNEQYF.

This clonotype was detected ten times or more. The chain joins TRBV20-1 to TRBJ2-1, with D maybe TRBD1 (5 bases). CDR3 size: 12 residues. V dropped 2 bases and J dropped 6 bases, with 8 bases sitting between them. CDR1 and CDR2 (germline): DFQATT, SNEGSKA (reference sequence). CDR3 loop: CSARQGINEQFF. DNA for the CDR3: TGCAGTGCTAGACAGGGAATCAATGAGCAGTTCTTC.

This clonotype has a count of ten or more. V and J are TRBV10-3 and TRBJ2-1; D gene unclear. Germline CDR1 is ENHRY and CDR2 is SYGVKD. The CDR3 runs to 12 residues. V lost 2 bases and J lost 3, with 2 bases in between. This CDR3 is CAISEVYNEQFF. CDR3 coding DNA: TGTGCCATCAGTGAGGTCTACAATGAGCAGTTCTTC.

This chain links TRBV10-3 with TRBJ2-1; tentatively, D is TRBD1 or TRBD2 (6 bases each). Germline-derived CDR1 and CDR2 are ENHRY and SYGVKD. CDR3 length: 16 residues. V lost 0 bases, J lost 6 bases, and 15 bases lay in between. CDR3 DNA sequence: TGTGCCATCAGTGAGTCGAGGGGGGTCTCCGGCAATGAGCAGTTCTTC. Its translation: CAISESRGVSGNEQFF.

This clonotype was observed at least ten times. CDR3 region: CASSATGGFYEQYF. The CDR3 coding sequence is TGCGCCAGCAGTGCAACAGGGGGTTTCTACGAGCAGTACTTC. The chain carries TRBV5-1 and TRBJ2-7; 8 positions match TRBD1. The germline gives CDR1 SGHRS, CDR2 YFSETQ. This CDR3 is 14 amino acids long. The V segment lost 5 bases and the J segment 3 bases; nucleotides outside the gene matches: 7.